These 8 T cell receptor beta chains came from one sample sequenced in a study of shared clonotypes between healthy human individuals. Here immunoSEQ multiplex PCR was the method, and the copy in TCRdb shows in-frame clones only, minus some. The sample carries 1,400,000 or so clones, roughly 98.5% recorded once. Sequenced sample: naive CD4+ T cells sorted from blood. Subset: CD45RA+ positively selected. Source of these receptors: a man aged 25 to 45 in good health.

This rearrangement joins TRBV20-1 to TRBJ2-1; D ambiguous. The CDR3 spans 11 residues. Germline V gives CDR1 DFQATT, CDR2 SNEGSKA (reference sequence). Trimming shortened V by 4 bases and J by 7 bases, and 8 bases separated the two germline ends. This CDR3 is CSATDLNEQFF. The CDR3 DNA is TGCAGTGCTACCGACTTGAATGAGCAGTTCTTC.

As regards this clone: Other DNA sequences in the same sample also yield this CDR3. V is TRBV9 and J is TRBJ2-7; perhaps TRBD2 as D (6 bases). V gave up 0 bases and J gave up 2 bases, with 12 bases separating them. The CDR3 spans 15 residues. Germline V lookup: CDR1 SGDLS, CDR2 YYNGEE. In DNA form, the CDR3 reads TGTGCCAGCAGCGTAGGTAGCGGTAGTCCCTACGAGCAGTACTTC. It codes for CASSVGSGSPYEQYF. The full variable domain, its missing parts supplied by reference TRBV9 and TRBJ2-7, is DSGVTQTPKHLITATGQRVTLRCSPRSGDLSVYWYQQSLDQGLQFLIQYYNGEERAKGNILERFSAQQFPDLHSELNLSSLELGDSALYFCASSVGSGSPYEQYFGPGTRLTVT.

V usage is TRBV5-5 and J usage is TRBJ1-4; D is ambiguous. V lost 0 bases and J lost 2, with 17 bases in between. This CDR3 contains 18 residues. CDR1 and CDR2 (germline): SGHKS, YYEKEE (reference sequence). The CDR3 nucleotides read TGTGCCAGCAGCTTGGTGTGGACGGCCCATCTTACTAATGAAAAACTGTTTTTT. The encoded protein is CASSLVWTAHLTNEKLFF. Full variable domain (outside the CDR3, taken from reference TRBV5-5 and TRBJ1-4): DAGVTQSPTHLIKTRGQQVTLRCSPISGHKSVSWYQQVLGQGPQFIFQYYEKEERGRGNFPDRFSARQFPNYSSELNVNALLLGDSALYLCASSLVWTAHLTNEKLFFGSGTQLSVL.

The rearrangement links TRBV18 to TRBJ2-7; D is possibly TRBD1 (6 bases). The V gene lost 2 bases and the J gene lost 5 bases, with 10 bases spanning the gap. Germline CDR1 reads KGHSH; CDR2 reads LQKENI. This CDR3 spans 13 amino acids. CDR3: CASSPKQGHEQYF. The CDR3 bases are TGTGCCAGCTCACCAAAACAGGGTCACGAGCAGTACTTC.

The V and J genes are TRBV2 and TRBJ1-5; weak D call: TRBD1 (6 bases). Trimming shortened V by 2 bases and J by 7 bases, and 12 bases separated the two germline ends. Germline lookup yields CDR1 SNHLY and CDR2 FYNNEI. This CDR3 comprises 14 residues. CDR3 residues: CASSENTGNQPQHF. The CDR3 bases are TGTGCCAGCAGTGAAAATACAGGGAACCAGCCCCAGCATTTT.

J is TRBJ2-5 and V is TRBV28, with 12 bases aligning to TRBD2. V dropped 10 bases and J dropped 9; count of bases not matched to a gene: 6. This CDR3 has 12 amino acids. Germline CDR1 and CDR2: MDHEN and SYDVKM. CDR3 DNA sequence: TGTGCCACCCTAGCGGGAGGGCCGGCCCAGTACTTC. It codes for CATLAGGPAQYF.

The chain joins TRBV27 to TRBJ2-1, with 10 bases that match TRBD2. Germline-derived CDR1 and CDR2 are MNHEY and SMNVEV (reference sequence). This CDR3 is 16 amino acids long. V was pared by 5 bases and J by 2 bases, with 6 bases of the junction left unmatched. The CDR3 nucleotides are TGTGCCAGCAGTCTTCGACTAGCGGGTCCCTACAATGAGCAGTTCTTC. This encodes CASSLRLAGPYNEQFF.

The chain carries TRBV29-1 and TRBJ2-7; possible D gene TRBD1, 5 bases. The V end lost 3 bases, the J end lost 5 bases, and 8 bases lay between the germline ends. The CDR3 contains 11 residues. Germline V gene data show CDR1 as SQVTM and CDR2 as ANQGSEA. The CDR3 DNA is TGCAGCGTTGACCAGGGAAACGAGCAGTACTTC. Translated, it gives CSVDQGNEQYF.